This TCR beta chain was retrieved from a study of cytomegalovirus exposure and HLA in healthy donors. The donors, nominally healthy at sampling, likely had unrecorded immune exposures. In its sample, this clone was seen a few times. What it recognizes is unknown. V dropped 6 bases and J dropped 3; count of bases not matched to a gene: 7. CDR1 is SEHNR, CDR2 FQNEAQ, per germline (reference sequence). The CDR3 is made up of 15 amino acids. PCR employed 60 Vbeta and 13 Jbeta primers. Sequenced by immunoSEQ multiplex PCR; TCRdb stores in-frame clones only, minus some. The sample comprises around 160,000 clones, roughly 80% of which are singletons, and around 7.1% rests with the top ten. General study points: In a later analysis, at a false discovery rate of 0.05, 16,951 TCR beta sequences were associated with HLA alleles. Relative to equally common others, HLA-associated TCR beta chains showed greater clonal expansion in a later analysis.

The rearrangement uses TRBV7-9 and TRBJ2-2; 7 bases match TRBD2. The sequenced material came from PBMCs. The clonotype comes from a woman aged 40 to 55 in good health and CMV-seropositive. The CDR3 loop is CASSITSVYTGELFF. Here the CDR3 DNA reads TGTGCCAGCAGTATCACTAGCGTCTACACCGGGGAGCTGTTTTTT.